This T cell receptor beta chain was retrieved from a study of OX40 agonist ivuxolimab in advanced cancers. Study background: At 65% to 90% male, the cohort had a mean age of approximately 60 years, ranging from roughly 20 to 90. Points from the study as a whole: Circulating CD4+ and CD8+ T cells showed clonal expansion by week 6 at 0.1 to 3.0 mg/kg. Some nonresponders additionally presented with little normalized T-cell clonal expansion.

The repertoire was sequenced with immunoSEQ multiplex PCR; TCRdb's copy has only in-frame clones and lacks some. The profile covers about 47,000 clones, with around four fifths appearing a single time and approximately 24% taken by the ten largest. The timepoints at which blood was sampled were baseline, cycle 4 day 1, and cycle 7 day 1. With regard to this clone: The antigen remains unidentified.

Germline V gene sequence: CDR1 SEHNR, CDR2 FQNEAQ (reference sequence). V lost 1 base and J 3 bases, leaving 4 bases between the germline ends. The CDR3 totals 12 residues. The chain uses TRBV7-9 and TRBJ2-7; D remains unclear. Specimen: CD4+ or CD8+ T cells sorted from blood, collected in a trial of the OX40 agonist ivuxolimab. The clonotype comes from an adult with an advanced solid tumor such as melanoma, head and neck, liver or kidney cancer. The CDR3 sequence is CASSLGVYEQYF. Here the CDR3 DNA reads TGTGCCAGCAGCTTAGGGGTCTACGAGCAGTACTTC. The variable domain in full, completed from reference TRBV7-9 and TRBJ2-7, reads DTGVSQNPRHKITKRGQNVTFRCDPISEHNRLYWYRQTLGQGPEFLTYFQNEAQLEKSRLLSDRFSAERPKGSFSTLEIQRTEQGDSAMYLCASSLGVYEQYFGPGTRLTVT.